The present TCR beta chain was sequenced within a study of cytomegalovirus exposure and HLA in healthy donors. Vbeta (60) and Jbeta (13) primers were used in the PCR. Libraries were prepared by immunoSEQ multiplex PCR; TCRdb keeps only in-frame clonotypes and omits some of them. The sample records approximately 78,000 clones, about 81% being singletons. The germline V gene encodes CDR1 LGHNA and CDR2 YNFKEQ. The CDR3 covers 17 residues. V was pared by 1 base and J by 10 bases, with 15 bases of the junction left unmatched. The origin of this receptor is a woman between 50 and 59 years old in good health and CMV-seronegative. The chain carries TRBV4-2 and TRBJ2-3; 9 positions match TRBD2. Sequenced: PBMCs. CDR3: CASSQGTAGGPWYPQYF. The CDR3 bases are TGTGCCAGCAGCCAAGGAACGGCGGGGGGGCCCTGGTATCCGCAGTATTTT.